A selection of T cell receptor beta chains follows, all from one sample in a study of blood T cell repertoires in COVID-19. The method was immunoSEQ multiplex PCR; TCRdb's version includes in-frame clones alone and lacks a portion of them. The sample includes about 200,000 clones, approximately 90% seen only once; the top ten take under 6.5%. Sequencing was performed on peripheral blood. These receptors originate from a man aged 40-49 years with active or convalescent COVID-19. CDR3s include the opening cysteine and the closing phenylalanine or tryptophan. The D gene is left open where the match is weak. Some rows mark clone size as missing; the rest say once, few, many or name a class of expanded clone.

TRBJ1-2 | NA | TRBD1 | TRBV7-9 | TGTGCCAGCAGCTACGGGACAGCTAACTATGGCTACACCTTC | CASSYGTANYGYTF
TRBJ1-2 | NA | NA | TRBV7-9 | TGTGCCAGCAGCTTAGAGAGTCGGGGCTACACCTTC | CASSLESRGYTF
TRBJ2-1 | NA | TRBD1 | TRBV14 | TGTGCCAGCAGCCCTCCGACAGGGCGGGCGTTCAGGGGAAATGAGCAGTTCTTC | CASSPPTGRAFRGNEQFF
TRBJ1-2 | NA | TRBD1 | TRBV7-9 | TGTGCCAGCAGCCCGGGACAGTTCACTAATGGCTACACCTTC | CASSPGQFTNGYTF
TRBJ1-6 | once | NA | TRBV5-1 | TGCGCCAGCAGAGCCGACAGTGGGGCGGATTCACCCCTCCACTTT | CASRADSGADSPLHF
TRBJ2-3 | NA | NA | TRBV27 | TGTGCCAGCAGTCTAGGACAGAGCACAGATACGCAGTATTTT | CASSLGQSTDTQYF
TRBJ1-6 | NA | NA | TRBV19 | TGTGCCAGTAGTATACTACCTGCGTCGGGGTCACCCCTCCACTTT | CASSILPASGSPLHF
TRBJ2-7 | NA | NA | TRBV27 | TGTGCCAGCAGTTTATCAGGGGTCTCCTACGAGCAGTACTTC | CASSLSGVSYEQYF
TRBJ2-7 | NA | TRBD2 | TRBV5-1 | TGCGCCAGCAGCTTGTCGGCGGGAGGATACGAGCAGTACTTC | CASSLSAGGYEQYF
TRBJ1-5 | NA | NA | TRBV27 | TGTGCCAGCAGGGTGCGGGGGAATAGCAATCAGCCCCAGCATTTT | CASRVRGNSNQPQHF
TRBJ2-4 | NA | NA | TRBV19 | TGTGCCAGTAGTATAGGGATGGGAGTAACCAAAAACATTCAGTACTTC | CASSIGMGVTKNIQYF
TRBJ1-2 | NA | TRBD1 | TRBV28 | TGTGCCAGCAGTTTTCCAGGGGGAGACTATGGCTACACCTTC | CASSFPGGDYGYTF
TRBJ2-3 | NA | NA | TRBV2 | TGTGCCAGCAGAAGAGCGACTAGTAGCACAGATACGCAGTATTTT | CASRRATSSTDTQYF
TRBJ1-6 | NA | TRBD1 | TRBV30 | TGTGCCTGGAGGGGACAGGGGGCGCCCTATAATTCACCCCTCCACTTT | CAWRGQGAPYNSPLHF
TRBJ2-1 | once | NA | TRBV18 | TGTGCCAGCTCACCCCCCGGGTTTACGCTAATCTTC | CASSPPGFTLIF
TRBJ2-2 | once | NA | TRBV9 | TGTGCCAGCAGCGTCGTGGGAGCGAACACCGGGGAGCTGTTTTTT | CASSVVGANTGELFF
TRBJ2-7 | NA | TRBD1 | TRBV25-1 | TGTGCCAGCAGGCCACCGGGACAGGGACCATCAAGGTCCGGAGAGCAGTACTTC | CASRPPGQGPSRSGEQYF
TRBJ1-2 | once | NA | TRBV27 | TGTGCCAGCAGTTTTGCGGAGGACTATGGCTACACCTTC | CASSFAEDYGYTF
TRBJ2-7 | NA | TRBD1 | TRBV11-3 | TGTGCCAGCAGTGAAATGGGGACAGGGGACTACGAGCAGTACTTC | CASSEMGTGDYEQYF
TRBJ1-2 | few | NA | TRBV5-6 | TGTGCCAGCAGCCCCCTTACAGGGAGGGGGAAAGAACTGAACTATGGCTACACCTTC | CASSPLTGRGKELNYGYTF
TRBJ2-7 | NA | NA | TRBV27 | TGTGCCAGCAGACTACAAATCCACTACGAGCAGTACTTC | CASRLQIHYEQYF
TRBJ2-5 | NA | NA | TRBV11-2 | TGTGCCAGCAGCTTAATCAGGGCAGACCAAGAGACCCAGTACTTC | CASSLIRADQETQYF
TRBJ2-3 | NA | NA | TRBV5-5 | TGTGCCAGCAGCTTGAGCATTGTTGATACGCAGTATTTT | CASSLSIVDTQYF
TRBJ2-5 | NA | NA | TRBV28 | TGTGCCAGCAGTTTAACGAGGGAGACCCAGTACTTC | CASSLTRETQYF
TRBJ2-5 | NA | TRBD1 | TRBV6-6 | TGTGCCAGCAGTTACGGACAGGGTGTACAGACCCAGTACTTC | CASSYGQGVQTQYF
TRBJ1-1 | NA | NA | TRBV6-2/TRBV6-3 | TGTGCCAGCAGTTCCATGGGGGCCCTCATGAACACTGAAGCTTTCTTT | CASSSMGALMNTEAFF
TRBJ2-1 | NA | NA | TRBV7-2 | TGTGCCAGCAGCTTAGTCTCCAGGGTCAATGAGCAGTTCTTC | CASSLVSRVNEQFF
TRBJ1-5 | few | NA | TRBV9 | TGTGCCAGCAGCGTAGGCGTTAATAGCAATCAGCCCCAGCATTTT | CASSVGVNSNQPQHF
TRBJ1-3 | NA | NA | TRBV7-3 | TGTGCCAGCAGCTTAATTGCGGGGGCCCCTGGAAACACCATATATTTT | CASSLIAGAPGNTIYF